These 17 T cell receptor beta chains originate from one sample sequenced in a study of beta chain features in type 1 diabetes. The authors reverse transcribed all of the isolated RNA, so sequencing captured expressed TCRB transcripts. Assay: immunoSEQ multiplex PCR; the TCRdb copy retains only in-frame clones and omits some. Among under 250,000 clones listed, roughly 30% were seen once. Sequencing was carried out using central memory CD4+ T cells from blood. All receptors derive from a man between 25 and 39 years old in good health.

This clone was counted many times. Other DNA sequences in the same sample also yield this CDR3. The V and J genes are TRBV19 and TRBJ2-3, with no clear D. From germline, CDR1 is LNHDA and CDR2 SQIVND (reference sequence). The CDR3 is made up of 13 amino acids. Trimming pared 3 bases from V and 1 base from J, leaving 5 bases between. This CDR3 is CASSIQGTDTQYF. The CDR3 region has the DNA TGTGCCAGTAGTATCCAGGGCACAGATACGCAGTATTTT.

This sequence joins TRBV30 and TRBJ2-2; D gene ambiguous. Germline CDR1 is GTSNPN and CDR2 is SVGIG (reference sequence). Between the trimmed V and J ends, which lost 3 bases and 0 bases, there was a span of 8 bases. The CDR3 consists of 14 residues. Written as DNA, the CDR3 is TGTGCCTGGAGGTCTCTCGCGAACACCGGGGAGCTGTTTTTT. Protein product: CAWRSLANTGELFF.

The chain links TRBV29-1 to TRBJ1-2; 8 positions match TRBD1. Germline lookup yields CDR1 SQVTM and CDR2 ANQGSEA. The CDR3 totals 11 residues. Trimming at V came to 6 bases and at J to 8 bases, leaving 5 bases not matched to a gene. The CDR3 is CSVDRGGGYTF. The CDR3 nucleotides read TGCAGCGTCGACAGGGGTGGCGGCTACACCTTC. The full variable domain, completed using reference TRBV29-1 and TRBJ1-2, is SAVISQKPSRDICQRGTSLTIQCQVDSQVTMMFWYRQQPGQSLTLIATANQGSEATYESGFVIDKFPISRPNLTFSTLTVSNMSPEDSSIYLCSVDRGGGYTFGSGTRLTVV.

This chain uses TRBV4-1 with TRBJ2-7, with D perhaps matching TRBD1 (6 bases). V gave up 3 bases and J gave up 3 bases, with 9 bases separating them. This CDR3 is built from 13 residues. The V gene's germline CDR1 is MGHRA and CDR2 YSYEKL. The CDR3 region is CASSQRDNYEQYF. The CDR3 DNA sequence: TGCGCCAGCAGCCAGAGGGACAACTACGAGCAGTACTTC.

This clone was picked up a small number of times. Other DNA sequences of this sample code for an identical CDR3. V gene TRBV29-1 combines with J gene TRBJ2-7; maybe TRBD2 (6 bases). The CDR3 sequence is 11 residues long. V was cut by 3 bases and J by 3 bases, with 6 bases left in between. Germline values: CDR1 SQVTM, CDR2 ANQGSEA. CDR3 bases: TGCAGCGTTGAGGGACTCTACGAGCAGTACTTC. It codes for CSVEGLYEQYF.

The sample holds a few counts of this clone. V gene TRBV20-1 combines with J gene TRBJ2-1; D possibly matches TRBD1 or TRBD2 (5 bases each). The CDR3 is 10 residues long. CDR1 and CDR2 from the germline V gene are DFQATT and SNEGSKA (reference sequence). The V end lost 3 bases, the J end lost 9 bases, and 6 bases lay between the germline ends. The CDR3 loop is CSASGTEQFF. CDR3 DNA: TGCAGTGCTAGTGGGACTGAGCAGTTCTTC.

The sample holds a few counts of this clone. The V gene is TRBV11-2, the J gene TRBJ1-5; D call uncertain. The CDR3 runs 16 residues. Germline V gene data show CDR1 as SGHAT and CDR2 as FQNNGV. V lost 2 bases, J lost 0 bases, and 11 bases lay in between. CDR3 sequence: CASSLSGGYSNQPQHF. The CDR3 DNA sequence: TGTGCCAGCAGCTTATCAGGAGGATATAGCAATCAGCCCCAGCATTTT.

This clone occurred a few times. V is TRBV7-2 and J is TRBJ2-7; 9 bases are shared with TRBD2. The CDR3 contains 14 residues. CDR1 is SGHTA, CDR2 FQGNSA, per germline. Trimming at V came to 1 base and at J to 5 bases, leaving 3 bases not matched to a gene. CDR3 amino acids: CASSLGGRADEQYF. CDR3 in DNA: TGTGCCAGCAGCTTAGGCGGGAGGGCCGACGAGCAGTACTTC. Full variable domain (rest looked up from reference TRBV7-2 and TRBJ2-7): GAGVSQSPSNKVTEKGKDVELRCDPISGHTALYWYRQSLGQGLEFLIYFQGNSAPDKSGLPSDRFSAERTGGSVSTLTIQRTQQEDSAVYLCASSLGGRADEQYFGPGTRLTVT.

The chain links TRBV19 to TRBJ2-1; no firm D call. The CDR3 contains 15 residues. V was shortened by 2 bases and J by 4 bases, with 12 bases between the two germline ends. CDR1 is LNHDA, CDR2 SQIVND, per germline (reference sequence). In nucleotides, the CDR3 is TGTGCCAGTAGTATAAACGGCGGCAAATACAATGAGCAGTTCTTC. It is translated as CASSINGGKYNEQFF.

This clone was counted a few times. The chain recombines TRBV4-2 with TRBJ2-2; 8 nucleotides agree with TRBD1. CDR3 length: 15 residues. Germline V gene sequence: CDR1 LGHNA, CDR2 YNFKEQ. V was pared by 1 base and J by 6 bases, with 4 bases of the junction left unmatched. This CDR3 is CASSQVVTGAGELFF. CDR3 bases: TGTGCCAGCAGCCAAGTAGTGACAGGGGCCGGGGAGCTGTTTTTT.

This clone was recorded a few times. The rearrangement links TRBV15 to TRBJ2-2, with D perhaps matching TRBD2 (6 bases). CDR1 is LNHNV, CDR2 YYDKDF, per germline (reference sequence). The CDR3 consists of 14 residues. V shed 3 bases and J shed 2 bases, with 7 bases lying between them. CDR3 nucleotides: TGTGCCACCAGCAGGGGGACTAACACCGGGGAGCTGTTTTTT. This encodes CATSRGTNTGELFF. The full variable domain, its missing parts supplied by reference TRBV15 and TRBJ2-2, is DAMVIQNPRYQVTQFGKPVTLSCSQTLNHNVMYWYQQKSSQAPKLLFHYYDKDFNNEADTPDNFQSRRPNTSFCFLDIRSPGLGDTAMYLCATSRGTNTGELFFGEGSRLTVL.

This clone was picked up a small number of times. The CDR3 here is CASSPPSRESQYF. CDR3 DNA: TGTGCCAGCTCACCACCCTCCAGGGAAAGCCAGTACTTC. This chain uses TRBV18 with TRBJ2-7; D might be TRBD1 (5 bases). The germline V and J ends were trimmed by 0 bases and 10 bases, with 13 bases remaining between them. CDR3 length equals 13 residues. Germline-derived CDR1 and CDR2 are KGHSH and LQKENI.

The CDR3 spells CASSLNLGNTGELFF. The CDR3 DNA sequence: TGTGCCAGCAGCTTAAACCTGGGGAACACCGGGGAGCTGTTTTTT. This sequence joins TRBV7-9 and TRBJ2-2; D is uncertain. Germline V lookup: CDR1 SEHNR, CDR2 FQNEAQ (reference sequence). The CDR3 covers 15 residues. Between the trimmed V and J ends, which lost 2 bases and 1 base, there was a span of 8 bases.

This clone came up a few times. V gene TRBV18 combines with J gene TRBJ2-3, with D hard to call. Trimming stripped 6 bases from V and 6 bases from J, with 7 bases between. The CDR3 consists of 11 residues. CDR1 and CDR2 (germline): KGHSH, LQKENI. The CDR3 DNA reads TGTGCCAGCTCTCCCCGGGATACGCAGTATTTT. It codes for CASSPRDTQYF.

This clone occurred many times. The J gene is TRBJ2-3, the V gene TRBV2; tentatively, D is TRBD2 (6 bases). Trimming removed 5 bases at V and 0 bases at J, with 9 bases between. Germline V lookup: CDR1 SNHLY, CDR2 FYNNEI. The CDR3 is 14 residues long. The CDR3 DNA follows: TGTGCCAGCAGTAGCGGGTCCAGCACAGATACGCAGTATTTT. Residues: CASSSGSSTDTQYF.

This clone was observed once. This chain joins TRBV5-1 and TRBJ2-1; tentatively, D is TRBD1 (5 bases). This CDR3 comprises 17 residues. Per germline, CDR1 SGHRS and CDR2 YFSETQ. V lost 3 bases, J lost 0 bases, and 16 bases lay in between. CDR3 region: CASSYHKDTSSYNEQFF. CDR3 DNA: TGCGCCAGCAGCTACCACAAGGACACGTCCTCCTACAATGAGCAGTTCTTC.

This clone was found a few times. The chain has TRBV6-5 and TRBJ2-7; D gene ambiguous. CDR1 and CDR2 from the germline V gene are MNHEY and SVGAGI. The CDR3 sequence is 12 residues long. Trimming took off 6 bases at V and 3 bases at J, with 9 bases between the two ends. CDR3 DNA sequence: TGTGCCAGCAGGGACGGCGTCTACGAGCAGTACTTC. This gives the protein CASRDGVYEQYF.